This entry lists 7 T cell receptor beta chains sequenced from one sample in a study of CD8 T cells in ankylosing spondylitis. TCRdb re-called the 5' RACE reads through MiXCR, storing one row per CDR3 protein. The repertoire includes about 88,000 distinct CDR3 sequences, around 25% of them detected once, and roughly three fifths sits in the top ten. The sequencing sample was made of blood, either unsorted or a sorted T cell fraction (not recorded which). Receptor source: a male donor with ankylosing spondylitis or in good health (not recorded which).

J is TRBJ2-1 and V is TRBV28; D might be TRBD2 (5 bases). V lost 6 bases and J 9 bases, leaving 12 bases between the germline ends. The CDR3 sequence is 12 residues long. Germline values: CDR1 MDHEN, CDR2 SYDVKM. CDR3 loop: CASSQDRGEQFF. CDR3 bases: TGTGCCAGCAGCCAAGATCGGGGTGAGCAGTTCTTC.

The V call is TRBV7-2, the J call TRBJ2-1, with 12 bases matching TRBD2. V was pared by 3 bases and J by 4 bases, with 1 base of the junction left unmatched. The CDR3 spans 15 residues. CDR1 is SGHTA, CDR2 FQGNSA, per germline. Here the CDR3 DNA reads TGTGCCAGCAGCTTTGGACTAGCGGGGTACAATGAGCAGTTCTTC. This codes for CASSFGLAGYNEQFF.

The chain is built from TRBV18 and TRBJ1-1; no reliable D call. The ends were cut back, 3 bases at V and 8 bases at J, with 13 bases in the middle. The CDR3 contains 13 residues. The germline V gene encodes CDR1 KGHSH and CDR2 LQKENI. The DNA of the CDR3 is TGTGCCAGCTCACCGCAGACGGGGATAGAAGCTTTCTTT. Its protein is CASSPQTGIEAFF.

The sample holds a few counts of this clonotype. This chain links TRBV5-1 with TRBJ2-1; TRBD1 matches 7 bases. The germline CDR1 and CDR2 sequences are SGHRS and YFSETQ. The CDR3 is 14 residues long. The ends lost 4 bases at V and 9 bases at J; junction bases unmatched: 10. The CDR3 DNA reads TGCGCCAGCAGCCCAACCATACAGGGGTCTGAGCAGTTCTTC. Encoded protein: CASSPTIQGSEQFF.

There are a few counts of this clonotype. CDR3 coding DNA: TGCGCCAGCAGCTTGGATGTTTCTTACACAGATACGCAGTATTTT. Translating gives CASSLDVSYTDTQYF. The V gene is TRBV5-1, the J gene TRBJ2-3; no clear D. Germline CDR1 is SGHRS and CDR2 is YFSETQ. The CDR3 contains 15 residues. V lost 0 bases, J lost 2 bases, and 10 bases lay in between. The complete variable domain, with remaining parts taken from reference TRBV5-1 and TRBJ2-3, reads KAGVTQTPRYLIKTRGQQVTLSCSPISGHRSVSWYQQTPGQGLQFLFEYFSETQRNKGNFPGRFSGRQFSNSRSEMNVSTLELGDSALYLCASSLDVSYTDTQYFGPGTRLTVL.

The chain links TRBV20-1 to TRBJ2-7; D gene uncertain. CDR1 and CDR2 from the germline V gene are DFQATT and SNEGSKA (reference sequence). CDR3 length: 13 amino acids. The germline V and J ends were trimmed by 3 bases and 3 bases, with 12 bases remaining between them. CDR3 sequence (DNA): TGCAGTGCTAGTTCTACCTTAAACTACGAGCAGTACTTC. As protein: CSASSTLNYEQYF.

This chain uses TRBV20-1 with TRBJ2-7; D may be TRBD1 (6 bases). Trimming left V 6 bases short and J 0 bases short, with 15 bases between. The CDR3 has 14 amino acids. The germline gives CDR1 DFQATT, CDR2 SNEGSKA (reference sequence). CDR3 sequence: CSALQGLYSYEQYF. CDR3 in DNA: TGCAGTGCCCTACAGGGTTTATACTCCTACGAGCAGTACTTC.